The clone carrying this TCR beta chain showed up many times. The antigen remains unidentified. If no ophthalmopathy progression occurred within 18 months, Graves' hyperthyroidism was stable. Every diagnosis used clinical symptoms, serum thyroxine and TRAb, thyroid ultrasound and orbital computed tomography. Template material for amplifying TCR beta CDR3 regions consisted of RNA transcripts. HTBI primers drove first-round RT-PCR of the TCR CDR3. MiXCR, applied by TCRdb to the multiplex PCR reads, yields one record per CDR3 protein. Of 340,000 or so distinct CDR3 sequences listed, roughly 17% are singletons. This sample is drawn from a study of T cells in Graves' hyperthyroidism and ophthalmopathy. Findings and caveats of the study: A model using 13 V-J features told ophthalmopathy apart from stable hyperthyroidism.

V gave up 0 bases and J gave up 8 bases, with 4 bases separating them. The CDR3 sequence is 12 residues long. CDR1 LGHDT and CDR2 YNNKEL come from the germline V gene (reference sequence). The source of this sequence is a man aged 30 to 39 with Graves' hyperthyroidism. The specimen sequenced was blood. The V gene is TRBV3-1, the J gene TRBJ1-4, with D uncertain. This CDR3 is CASSQEEEKLFF. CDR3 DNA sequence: TGTGCCAGCAGCCAAGAGGAGGAAAAACTGTTTTTT.